In its sample, the clone carrying this T cell receptor (beta chain) was seen many times. The antigen remains unidentified. This sample was included in a study of T cell clonality in common variable immunodeficiency. Study-wide results and limits: Compared with healthy controls, CVID subjects showed increased TCRbeta clonality, mostly in about a third. Reportedly, TCR beta sequences from common variable immunodeficiency showed fewer deletions and N-nucleotide insertions.

Method: immunoSEQ multiplex PCR; TCRdb's copy keeps in-frame clones and lacks some. This repertoire holds approximately 81,000 clones, and none appear only once. The sequence was collected from a person between 18 and 69 years old in good health. Input material: peripheral blood mononuclear cells.

The CDR3 reads CASSLGQNYEQYF. CDR3 bases read: TGTGCCAGCAGCCTGGGACAGAACTACGAG. The chain has TRBV7-3 and TRBJ2-7; 7 nucleotides match TRBD1. Coverage ceases 3 residues before the CDR3 finishes, and the germline J gene fills in the end. The CDR3 contains 13 residues. V was clipped by 5 bases and J by 3 bases; unmatched bases: 4. Germline V gene data show CDR1 as SGHTA and CDR2 as FQGTGA.